This is a list of T cell receptor beta chains from one sample in a study of OX40 agonist ivuxolimab in advanced cancers. Clones were sequenced by immunoSEQ multiplex PCR, and TCRdb holds only the in-frame ones, with some missing. The sample includes about 50,000 clones, 80% to 90% of them seen just once. The sample here was CD4+ or CD8+ T cells sorted from blood, taken in a trial of the OX40 agonist ivuxolimab. Receptors were obtained from an adult with an advanced solid tumor such as melanoma, head and neck, liver or kidney cancer. CDR3s include the opening cysteine and the closing phenylalanine or tryptophan. A D gene is named only where the DNA matches it firmly. Expanded clones are given a class, and other clones once, few, many or no size at all.

>TRBV27|TRBD1|15|-|TRBJ2-3
CATYTSRGPADTQYF
TGTGCCACCTATACCTCCAGGGGGCCGGCAGATACGCAGTATTTT
>TRBV5-1|TRBD1|14|once|TRBJ1-2
CASSPGGDNYGYTF
TGCGCCAGCAGCCCAGGGGGGGACAACTATGGCTACACCTTC
>TRBV25-1|-|15|-|TRBJ2-7
CASTQDSSSRNEQYF
TGTGCCAGCACCCAAGACAGTTCCTCAAGGAACGAGCAGTACTTC
>TRBV9|-|13|-|TRBJ1-2
CASTRGTGYGYTF
TGTGCCAGCACTCGGGGAACAGGCTATGGCTACACCTTC
>TRBV28|TRBD1|11|-|TRBJ1-1
CASSLTGRAFF
TGTGCCAGCAGTTTGACAGGGCGGGCTTTCTTT
>TRBV13|TRBD2|20|-|TRBJ2-1
CASSQYKRTSGRVVTVEQFF
TGTGCCAGCAGCCAGTATAAAAGGACTAGCGGGAGAGTCGTCACGGTTGAGCAGTTCTTC
>TRBV5-1|TRBD1|15|-|TRBJ1-6
CASSQGQGYNSPLHF
TGCGCCAGCAGCCAAGGACAGGGCTATAATTCACCCCTCCACTTT
>TRBV15|-|17|once|TRBJ2-5
CATSRDRGAPAVETQYF
TGTGCCACCAGCAGAGATCGGGGGGCACCGGCGGTAGAGACCCAGTACTTC
>TRBV7-8|-|13|-|TRBJ2-7
CASSLGEPYEQYF
TGTGCCAGCAGCTTGGGGGAGCCCTACGAGCAGTACTTC
>TRBV29-1|-|15|few|TRBJ1-4
CSVQTETATNEKLFF
TGCAGCGTTCAAACTGAGACCGCAACTAATGAAAAACTGTTTTTT
>TRBV10-2|TRBD2|16|-|TRBJ2-2
CASFGWVAGAPGELFF
TGCGCCAGCTTTGGGTGGGTAGCGGGAGCCCCCGGGGAGCTGTTTTTT
>TRBV7-6|-|17|-|TRBJ2-7
CASSLAVGGSSSYEQYF
TGTGCCAGCAGCTTAGCCGTGGGGGGTTCAAGCTCCTACGAGCAGTACTTC
>TRBV6-5|-|15|few|TRBJ1-2
CASSYLTSSNYGYTF
TGTGCCAGCAGTTACCTCACATCTTCAAACTATGGCTACACCTTC
>TRBV5-6|-|16|-|TRBJ2-7
CASSSRPGARLYEQYF
TGTGCCAGCAGCTCTCGCCCCGGGGCGAGACTCTACGAGCAGTACTTC
>TRBV27|TRBD1|13|-|TRBJ1-2
CASRRDRVQGYTF
TGTGCCAGCAGAAGGGACAGGGTCCAAGGCTACACCTTC
>TRBV10-2|-|15|once|TRBJ2-3
CASFFGASSTDTQYF
TGCGCCAGTTTTTTCGGGGCTTCTAGCACAGATACGCAGTATTTT
>TRBV7-2|-|12|once|TRBJ2-3
CASSLQDGTQYF
TGTGCCAGCAGCTTACAAGATGGTACGCAGTATTTT
>TRBV11-2|TRBD1|15|-|TRBJ2-7
CASSFSGTGISEQYF
TGTGCCAGCAGCTTCTCCGGGACAGGGATCTCCGAGCAGTACTTC
>TRBV27|-|15|-|TRBJ2-4
CASTATRLAKNIQYF
TGTGCCAGCACCGCTACTAGGCTAGCCAAAAACATTCAGTACTTC
>TRBV6-6|-|14|-|TRBJ2-2
CASSYSALVGELFF
TGTGCCAGCAGTTACTCTGCCTTAGTCGGGGAGCTGTTTTTT
>TRBV4-3|-|16|-|TRBJ1-3
CASSPSLYRVGNTIYF
TGCGCCAGCAGCCCGTCCTTATACAGGGTTGGAAACACCATATATTTT
>TRBV9|TRBD1|15|-|TRBJ2-3
CASEGGQGVGDTQYF
TGTGCCAGCGAGGGCGGACAGGGGGTAGGAGATACGCAGTATTTT
>TRBV15|TRBD1|17|-|TRBJ2-7
CATSRDIRQGALYEQYF
TGTGCCACCAGCAGAGACATTCGACAGGGAGCCCTCTACGAGCAGTACTTC
>TRBV7-2|-|18|-|TRBJ1-1
CASGRNGQLQWMNTEAFF
TGTGCCAGCGGACGAAACGGACAGCTTCAATGGATGAACACTGAAGCTTTCTTT
>TRBV7-2|TRBD2|15|-|TRBJ2-7
CASSLVAGVSYEQYF
TGTGCCAGCAGCTTAGTAGCGGGAGTATCCTACGAGCAGTACTTC
>TRBV28|TRBD2|15|once|TRBJ2-3
CASSPGLAGDSTQYF
TGTGCCAGTAGCCCGGGACTAGCGGGAGATAGTACGCAGTATTTT